These 7 T cell receptor beta chains originate from one sample sequenced in a study of blood T cell repertoires in COVID-19. Assay used: immunoSEQ multiplex PCR; TCRdb lists only in-frame clones, some missing. The sample carries about 150,000 clones, around 79% recorded once. Sequenced sample: peripheral blood. Receptor source: a man older than 75 with acute or convalescent COVID-19.

This chain links TRBV5-1 with TRBJ2-3; D gene uncertain. The CDR3 is 16 residues long. CDR1 and CDR2 from the germline V gene are SGHRS and YFSETQ. Trimming shortened V by 3 bases and J by 0 bases, and 14 bases separated the two germline ends. CDR3 loop: CASSSQGRQSTDTQYF. For the CDR3, the DNA is TGCGCCAGCAGCTCCCAAGGCAGGCAAAGCACAGATACGCAGTATTTT.

The V gene is TRBV9, the J gene TRBJ1-1; D gene ambiguous. The ends were cut back, 0 bases at V and 0 bases at J, with 9 bases in the middle. This CDR3 is built from 15 residues. Looked up from germline, CDR1 is SGDLS and CDR2 is YYNGEE. This CDR3 is CASSVGRSVNTEAFF. The CDR3 DNA follows: TGTGCCAGCAGCGTAGGGAGGTCGGTGAACACTGAAGCTTTCTTT.

The genes are TRBV7-9 and TRBJ1-1, with D unclear. Germline V lookup: CDR1 SEHNR, CDR2 FQNEAQ (reference sequence). The CDR3 loop spans 14 amino acids. V was pared by 4 bases and J by 2 bases, with 11 bases between. This CDR3 reads CASSSTGRNTEAFF. As DNA, the CDR3 is TGTGCCAGCAGCTCTACCGGGAGAAACACTGAAGCTTTCTTT.

This clone was picked up one time. This chain joins TRBV7-9 and TRBJ1-1; a possible D gene is TRBD1 (6 bases). Germline CDR1 reads SEHNR; CDR2 reads FQNEAQ (reference sequence). V lost 11 bases, J lost 8 bases, and 18 bases lay in between. CDR3 length equals 12 residues. CDR3 DNA: TGTGCCGACGGAGGGGGGGCGACGGAAGCTTTCTTT. Translating gives CADGGGATEAFF.

This clone was counted a few times. V is TRBV5-1 and J is TRBJ2-2, with 8 bases lining up with TRBD1. With 0 bases clipped from V and 4 bases from J, the junction kept 2 bases outside the gene matches. CDR1 is SGHRS, CDR2 YFSETQ, per germline. This CDR3 region has 15 residues. Here the CDR3 reads CASSLGDRGTGELFF. The CDR3 region has the DNA TGCGCCAGCAGCTTGGGAGACAGGGGCACCGGGGAGCTGTTTTTT.

This clone has only a few counts. The chain recombines TRBV11-3 with TRBJ1-2; D uncertain. Germline assignment: CDR1 SGHNT and CDR2 YENEEA. The V end was cut by 5 bases, the J end by 2 bases, with 9 bases between. CDR3 length: 13 residues. CDR3 loop: CASSLQRNYGYTF. Here the CDR3 DNA reads TGTGCCAGCAGCCTACAGAGAAACTATGGCTACACCTTC.

V is TRBV5-4 and J is TRBJ1-1; D is undetermined. This CDR3 comprises 16 residues. The V end was cut by 4 bases, the J end by 4 bases, with 20 bases between. Germline V gene sequence: CDR1 SGHNT, CDR2 YYREEE (reference sequence). CDR3 loop: CASSPPGSPGSTEAFF. The CDR3 region has the DNA TGTGCCAGCAGCCCCCCCGGATCTCCTGGGAGCACTGAAGCTTTCTTT.